The 31 T cell receptor beta chains below all came from one sample that was sequenced in a study of T cell repertoires in cytomegalovirus infection. From the reads, TCRdb called clonotypes with MiXCR, one entry per CDR3 protein. The sample includes around 310,000 distinct CDR3 sequences, 15% to 20% of them seen just once. Sequenced: PBMCs. The receptors originated from a human donor in good health (CMV status not recorded). Some clones in this sample may be carry-over from other donors' samples.

This clonotype was seen only a few times. The chain carries TRBV6-5 and TRBJ1-2, with D perhaps matching TRBD1 (5 bases). Germline V gene sequence: CDR1 MNHEY, CDR2 SVGAGI. V was clipped by 0 bases and J by 4 bases, with 9 bases between them. This CDR3 has 14 residues. In nucleotides, the CDR3 is TGTGCCAGCAGTTACTCCAGACAGACCTATGGCTACACCTTC. Translated, it gives CASSYSRQTYGYTF.

This clonotype appeared many times. The chain recombines TRBV24-1 with TRBJ1-1, with a weak D call TRBD1 (5 bases). The CDR3 covers 14 residues. V was trimmed by 8 bases and J by 3 bases, leaving 15 bases between them. The germline V gene has CDR1 KGHDR and CDR2 SFDVKD. Here the CDR3 reads CATTSRAVDTEAFF. The CDR3 coding sequence is TGTGCCACCACCAGCAGGGCGGTGGACACTGAAGCTTTCTTT.

This clonotype came up many times. The V call is TRBV28, the J call TRBJ2-6; D not resolved. V lost 6 bases and J 0 bases, leaving 6 bases between the germline ends. This CDR3 spans 14 amino acids. Per the germline V gene, CDR1 is MDHEN and CDR2 is SYDVKM. CDR3 region: CASRRYSGANVLTF. The DNA of the CDR3 is TGTGCCAGCAGAAGATACTCTGGGGCCAACGTCCTGACTTTC.

This clonotype was observed at least ten times. V gene TRBV19 combines with J gene TRBJ2-4; D remains ambiguous. Germline V gives CDR1 LNHDA, CDR2 SQIVND (reference sequence). The CDR3 is made up of 16 amino acids. Between the trimmed V and J ends, which lost 3 bases and 3 bases, there was a span of 15 bases. CDR3 in DNA: TGTGCCAGTAGTATGGCGGTTGCAGGCCACAAAAACATTCAGTACTTC. Its translation: CASSMAVAGHKNIQYF.

In this sample, this clonotype turned up many times. The J gene is TRBJ2-3, the V gene TRBV10-3; 8 bases are a match to TRBD1. After removal of 3 bases from V and 6 bases from J, the junction contained 5 bases not matched to a gene. The V gene's germline CDR1 is ENHRY and CDR2 SYGVKD. The CDR3 has 14 residues. The CDR3 DNA sequence: TGTGCCATCAGTGACCGACAGGGGAGGGATACGCAGTATTTT. It is translated as CAISDRQGRDTQYF.

This clonotype appeared many times. The chain recombines TRBV7-8 with TRBJ1-5; D not resolved. This CDR3 comprises 13 residues. CDR1 and CDR2 (germline): SGHVS, FQNEAQ. The ends were cut back, 5 bases at V and 7 bases at J, with 12 bases in the middle. The CDR3 here is CASSQRGDQPQHF. CDR3 nucleotide sequence: TGTGCCAGCAGCCAGCGAGGCGACCAGCCCCAGCATTTT.

The chain couples TRBV28 to TRBJ1-1; D is undetermined. V shed 8 bases and J shed 3 bases, with 16 bases lying between them. The CDR3 loop spans 14 amino acids. Germline lookup yields CDR1 MDHEN and CDR2 SYDVKM. The DNA of the CDR3 is TGTGCCAGCCACAGACCCACGGGGTACACTGAAGCTTTCTTT. Amino acid sequence: CASHRPTGYTEAFF.

This clonotype was seen many times. This chain links TRBV7-2 with TRBJ2-1; no reliable D call. Germline lookup yields CDR1 SGHTA and CDR2 FQGNSA. V was pared by 6 bases and J by 5 bases, with 14 bases between. The CDR3 is 14 amino acids. CDR3 sequence: CASRQTVTNNEQFF. DNA for the CDR3: TGTGCCAGCAGACAGACGGTAACTAACAATGAGCAGTTCTTC.

The CDR3 here is CASSPGTDLNTGELFF. The CDR3 nucleotides are TGTGCCAGCAGTCCCGGGACAGACCTGAACACCGGGGAGCTGTTTTTT. The chain has TRBV12-3 or TRBV12-4 and TRBJ2-2; 7 bases are shared with TRBD1. The length of the CDR3 is 16 residues. The ends lost 5 bases at V and 1 base at J; junction bases unmatched: 7.

The chain is built from TRBV18 and TRBJ1-6; 8 bases agree with TRBD1. CDR3 size: 13 residues. Germline V gene data show CDR1 as KGHSH and CDR2 as LQKENI. With V trimmed by 1 base and J by 19 bases, 9 bases remained unmatched. The CDR3 loop is CASSPLRDRGLHF. The DNA for the CDR3 is TGTGCCAGCTCACCACTCCGCGACAGGGGACTTCACTTT.

V usage is TRBV7-2 and J usage is TRBJ1-2; D unclear. Between the trimmed V and J ends, which lost 1 base and 2 bases, there was a span of 8 bases. The CDR3 has 14 residues. Per germline, CDR1 SGHTA and CDR2 FQGNSA. CDR3 loop: CASSLDGRNYGYTF. In DNA, the CDR3 is TGTGCCAGCAGCTTAGATGGCCGCAACTATGGCTACACCTTC.

This clonotype was recorded a few times. The junction and the germline gene differ at one end; a read error may be behind it. The gene calls are TRBV7-7 and TRBJ2-7, with 8 bases identical to TRBD1. The CDR3 sequence is 14 residues long. Looked up from germline, CDR1 is SSHAT and CDR2 is FNYEAQ (reference sequence). CDR3 nucleotide sequence: TGTGCTAGCAGCCCGCACCAGGGGGCCAACGAGCAGTACTTC. It encodes CASSPHQGANEQYF.

The chain combines TRBV7-8 with TRBJ2-7; D remains ambiguous. Germline loops: CDR1 SGHVS, CDR2 FQNEAQ. CDR3 length: 15 amino acids. V lost 4 bases, J lost 5 bases, and 18 bases lay in between. CDR3 residues: CASSYSGFSDDEQYF. CDR3 DNA sequence: TGTGCCAGCAGCTACTCCGGGTTCTCCGACGACGAGCAGTACTTC.

A remark on this clonotype: A much larger clonotype is one base distant, so this may be a read error. V is TRBV7-9 and J is TRBJ1-1; TRBD1 matches 7 bases. The CDR3 has 14 amino acids. Germline values: CDR1 SEHNR, CDR2 FQNEAQ (reference sequence). The CDR3 DNA reads TGTGCCAGCAGCTACGACAGGGTGAGCACTGAAGCTTACTTT. It is translated as CASSYDRVSTEAYF. Full variable domain (missing parts from reference TRBV7-9 and TRBJ1-1): DTGVSQNPRHKITKRGQNVTFRCDPISEHNRLYWYRQTLGQGPEFLTYFQNEAQLEKSRLLSDRFSAERPKGSFSTLEIQRTEQGDSAMYLCASSYDRVSTEAYFGQGTRLTVV.

This rearrangement joins TRBV12-3 or TRBV12-4 to TRBJ1-1; the D is unclear. This CDR3 region has 14 residues. V shed 2 bases and J shed 1 base, with 8 bases lying between them. CDR3 amino acids: CASSLQTQNTEAFF. The CDR3 DNA is TGTGCCAGCAGTTTACAAACACAGAACACTGAAGCTTTCTTT.

This clonotype appeared a few times. The genes are TRBV19 and TRBJ1-2, with unresolved D. The CDR3 loop spans 13 amino acids. V was clipped by 6 bases and J by 7 bases, with 15 bases between them. Looked up from germline, CDR1 is LNHDA and CDR2 is SQIVND (reference sequence). CDR3 loop: CASRGAGIGGYTF. In DNA, the CDR3 is TGTGCCAGTAGGGGAGCCGGGATAGGTGGCTACACCTTC.

This clonotype appeared a single time. The chain's CDR3 is CATSRGPGTANEKLFF. CDR3 bases: TGTGCCACCAGCAGAGGTCCCGGGACAGCTAATGAAAAACTGTTTTTT. The chain uses TRBV15 and TRBJ1-4, with 7 bases aligning to TRBD1. V shed 1 base, J shed 3 bases, and the junction held 5 bases outside the gene matches. The CDR3 is 16 residues long. Per the germline V gene, CDR1 is LNHNV and CDR2 is YYDKDF (reference sequence).

The table lists this clonotype with a few counts. This sequence joins TRBV4-3 and TRBJ2-5, with D unclear. CDR1 is LGHNA and CDR2 is YSLEER in the germline V gene. This CDR3 contains 15 residues. V lost 0 bases to trimming and J lost 7 bases, with 15 bases between them. In DNA form, the CDR3 reads TGCGCCAGCAGCCAAGAGTCGACCAGATTGGGGACCCAGTACTTC. Protein sequence: CASSQESTRLGTQYF.

This clonotype was counted at least ten times. This chain joins TRBV7-2 and TRBJ2-1; D might be TRBD1 or TRBD2, each matching 5 bases. Per germline, CDR1 SGHTA and CDR2 FQGNSA. The CDR3 consists of 11 residues. Deletions cut 3 bases from V and 10 bases from J, with 7 bases between. CDR3 nucleotides: TGTGCCAGCAGCTTCTGGGGGGAGCAGTTCTTC. Translating gives CASSFWGEQFF.

With respect to this clonotype: This may arise from a read error, as a much more abundant clone is one base away. The chain employs TRBV7-8 and TRBJ2-1; D possibly uses TRBD1 or TRBD2 (5 bases each). The CDR3 loop spans 18 amino acids. Germline CDR1 is SGHVS and CDR2 is FQNEAQ. CDR3 loop: CVSSQIGSIGGVNNEQFF. The CDR3 DNA sequence: TGTGTCAGCAGTCAAATTGGGAGTATTGGGGGAGTCAACAATGAGCAGTTCTTC.

V gene TRBV7-2 combines with J gene TRBJ2-7; D is unresolved. Germline CDR1 is SGHTA and CDR2 is FQGNSA. V shed 3 bases and J shed 2 bases, with 8 bases lying between them. The CDR3 runs to 13 residues. For the CDR3, the DNA is TGTGCCAGCAGCTTCCGTGTAACCTACGAGCAGTACTTC. As protein: CASSFRVTYEQYF.

This clonotype was detected many times. The chain uses TRBV12-3 or TRBV12-4 and TRBJ1-1, with 9 bases lining up with TRBD1. The junction had 5 bases not matched to a gene; V was cut back by 3 bases and J by 0 bases. CDR3 size: 16 residues. The CDR3 spells CASSFDRGGMNTEAFF. CDR3 in DNA: TGTGCCAGCAGTTTTGACAGGGGGGGTATGAACACTGAAGCTTTCTTT.

This clonotype was recorded many times. The V gene is TRBV7-6, the J gene TRBJ2-7, with a possible D match to TRBD1 (6 bases). This CDR3 comprises 16 residues. Germline CDR1 SGHVS, CDR2 FNYEAQ. Trimming took 4 bases from V and 1 from J, leaving 17 bases between them. The DNA of the CDR3 is TGTGCCAGCAGCTCCTTTGCAGGGGCTGCATCCTACGAGCAGTACTTC. Protein sequence: CASSSFAGAASYEQYF.

There are a few counts of this clonotype. V gene TRBV29-1 combines with J gene TRBJ1-1, with unresolved D. The CDR3 consists of 14 residues. The germline V and J ends were trimmed by 0 bases and 7 bases, with 15 bases remaining between them. CDR1 is SQVTM, CDR2 ANQGSEA, per germline. CDR3 in amino acids: CSVEEGYNTFEAFF. In DNA, the CDR3 is TGCAGCGTTGAAGAAGGATACAACACCTTTGAAGCTTTCTTT.

This clonotype was picked up many times. This chain links TRBV12-3 or TRBV12-4 with TRBJ2-5; D gene uncertain. V dropped 3 bases and J dropped 5 bases, with 10 bases sitting between them. CDR3 length: 13 residues. CDR3 nucleotide sequence: TGTGCCAGCAGTTTCCGAGATATGGAGACCCAGTACTTC. It codes for CASSFRDMETQYF.

This clonotype appeared a few times. V gene TRBV12-3 or TRBV12-4 combines with J gene TRBJ1-2, with 9 bases fitting TRBD1. With 5 bases clipped from V and 5 bases from J, the junction kept 12 bases outside the gene matches. This CDR3 is 16 amino acids long. The CDR3: CASSRMVGTGQYGYTF. For the CDR3, the DNA is TGTGCCAGCAGTCGTATGGTCGGGACAGGGCAATATGGCTACACCTTC.

The chain uses TRBV14 and TRBJ1-1; 7 nucleotides match TRBD1. The trim removed 2 bases at V and 8 bases at J, leaving 5 bases unmatched. Germline V gene data show CDR1 as SGHDN and CDR2 as FVKESK. The CDR3 contains 13 residues. The CDR3 is CASSQNRGQEAFF. DNA for the CDR3: TGTGCCAGCAGCCAAAACAGGGGACAGGAAGCTTTCTTT.

This clonotype was counted between two and nine times. V and J are TRBV7-9 and TRBJ2-1; maybe TRBD2 (6 bases). The CDR3 runs to 13 residues. Germline CDR1 reads SEHNR; CDR2 reads FQNEAQ (reference sequence). V was trimmed by 5 bases and J by 8 bases, leaving 13 bases between them. The CDR3 DNA follows: TGTGCCAGCAGCCCTCCGGGGGACCATGAGCAGTTCTTC. Protein sequence: CASSPPGDHEQFF.

Concerning this clonotype itself: Sequence at one end of the junction differs from germline and may be a read error. The chain joins TRBV11-1 to TRBJ2-2; no reliable D call. Germline CDR1 and CDR2: SGHAT and FQDESV (reference sequence). The CDR3 has 13 amino acids. The CDR3 protein is CGSSLDQTGELFF. The CDR3 region has the DNA TGTGGCAGCAGCTTAGACCAAACCGGGGAGCTGTTTTTT.

V usage is TRBV5-6 and J usage is TRBJ2-2; D possibly corresponds to TRBD1 (5 bases). The CDR3 spans 16 residues. V lost 1 base and J 1 base, leaving 11 bases between the germline ends. Germline V gene sequence: CDR1 SGHDT, CDR2 YYEEEE. This CDR3 is CASSLTPGMNTGELFF. For the CDR3, the DNA is TGTGCCAGCAGCTTGACTCCAGGGATGAACACCGGGGAGCTGTTTTTT.

The chain employs TRBV18 and TRBJ1-2; weak D call: TRBD1 (5 bases). Germline CDR1 reads KGHSH; CDR2 reads LQKENI. The CDR3 consists of 16 residues. With 3 bases removed from V and 5 bases from J, the gap between germline ends came to 19 bases. The CDR3, as DNA: TGTGCCAGCTCACCCTACCAGGGAACAGCGTCATATGGCTACACCTTC. Encoded protein: CASSPYQGTASYGYTF.